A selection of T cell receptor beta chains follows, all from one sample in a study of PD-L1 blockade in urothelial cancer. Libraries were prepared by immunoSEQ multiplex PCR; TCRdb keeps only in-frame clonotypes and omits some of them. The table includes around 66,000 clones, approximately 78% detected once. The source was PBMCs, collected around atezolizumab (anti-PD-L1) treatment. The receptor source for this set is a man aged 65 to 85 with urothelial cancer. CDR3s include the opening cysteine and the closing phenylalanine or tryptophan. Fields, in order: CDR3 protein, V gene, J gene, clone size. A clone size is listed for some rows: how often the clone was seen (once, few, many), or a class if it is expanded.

CDR3: CASSLIGGEGVRYF
V: TRBV5-1
J: TRBJ2-7
size: NA

CDR3: CAAGVQSSTDTQYF
V: TRBV19
J: TRBJ2-3
size: NA

CDR3: CASSPAGTVPYEQYF
V: TRBV19
J: TRBJ2-7
size: NA

CDR3: CASNNGDEQFF
V: TRBV6-5
J: TRBJ2-1
size: NA

CDR3: CASSQDYSGGNGYTF
V: TRBV4-3
J: TRBJ1-2
size: NA

CDR3: CASSLGTYEQYF
V: TRBV11-1
J: TRBJ2-7
size: NA

CDR3: CASSPEYVSTEAFF
V: TRBV18
J: TRBJ1-1
size: once

CDR3: CASSLVGGSTEAFF
V: TRBV7-9
J: TRBJ1-1
size: NA

CDR3: CASSLGPSGYTGELFF
V: TRBV11-1
J: TRBJ2-2
size: NA

CDR3: CASSYFGKVEETQYF
V: TRBV6-6
J: TRBJ2-5
size: NA

CDR3: CASRDIRGGLGNTIYF
V: TRBV7-6
J: TRBJ1-3
size: NA

CDR3: CAISDTGGSADTQYF
V: TRBV10-3
J: TRBJ2-3
size: NA

CDR3: CASSQDTGGGSYNEQFF
V: TRBV14
J: TRBJ2-1
size: NA

CDR3: CASKLGDTQYF
V: TRBV5-1
J: TRBJ2-3
size: NA

CDR3: CASSLASSYNEQFF
V: TRBV28
J: TRBJ2-1
size: NA

CDR3: CASSVGLPGAGNTIYF
V: TRBV9
J: TRBJ1-3
size: few

CDR3: CSVEDLAYEQFF
V: TRBV29-1
J: TRBJ2-1
size: many

CDR3: CATLGGSPSYEQYF
V: TRBV10-3
J: TRBJ2-7
size: NA

CDR3: CASSQEEGRNYGYTF
V: TRBV4-2
J: TRBJ1-2
size: NA

CDR3: CASSIKSGDEQYF
V: TRBV19
J: TRBJ2-7
size: few

CDR3: CASSPGKPYEQYF
V: TRBV6-7
J: TRBJ2-7
size: NA

CDR3: CASSELAGGHEQFF
V: TRBV6-1
J: TRBJ2-1
size: many

CDR3: CASSQESLSTDTQYF
V: TRBV4-3
J: TRBJ2-3
size: NA